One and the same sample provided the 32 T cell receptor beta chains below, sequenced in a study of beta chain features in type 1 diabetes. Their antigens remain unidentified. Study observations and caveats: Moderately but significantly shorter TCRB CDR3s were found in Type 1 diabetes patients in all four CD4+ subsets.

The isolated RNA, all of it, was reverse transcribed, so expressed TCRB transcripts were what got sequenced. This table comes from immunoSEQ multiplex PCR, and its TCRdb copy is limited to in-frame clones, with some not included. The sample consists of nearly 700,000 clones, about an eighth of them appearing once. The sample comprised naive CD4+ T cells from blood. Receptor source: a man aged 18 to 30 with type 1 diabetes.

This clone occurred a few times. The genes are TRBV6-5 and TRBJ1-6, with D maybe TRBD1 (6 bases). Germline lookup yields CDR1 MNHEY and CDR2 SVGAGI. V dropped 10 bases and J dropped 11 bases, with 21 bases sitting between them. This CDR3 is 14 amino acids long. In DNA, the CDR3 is TGTGCCACCAACCCCGGGGACATGATCACACCCCTCCACTTT. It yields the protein CATNPGDMITPLHF.

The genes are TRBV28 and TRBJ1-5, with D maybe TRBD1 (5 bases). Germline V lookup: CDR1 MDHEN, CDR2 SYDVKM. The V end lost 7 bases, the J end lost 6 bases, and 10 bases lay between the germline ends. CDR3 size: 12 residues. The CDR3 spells CASTGRGQPQHF. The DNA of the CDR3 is TGTGCCAGCACCGGTAGGGGTCAGCCCCAGCATTTT.

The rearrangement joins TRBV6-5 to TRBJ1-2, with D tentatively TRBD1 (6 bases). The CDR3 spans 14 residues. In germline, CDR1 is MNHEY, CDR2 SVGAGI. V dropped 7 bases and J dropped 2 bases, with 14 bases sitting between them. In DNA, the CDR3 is TGTGCCAGCATCAAAAGGCAGGGGAACTATGGCTACACCTTC. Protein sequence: CASIKRQGNYGYTF.

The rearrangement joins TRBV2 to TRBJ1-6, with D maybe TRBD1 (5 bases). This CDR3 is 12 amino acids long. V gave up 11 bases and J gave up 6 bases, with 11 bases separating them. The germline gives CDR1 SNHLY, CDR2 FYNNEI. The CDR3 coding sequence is TGTGCCCCAGGGAGTGGTAATTCACCCCTCCACTTT. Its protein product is CAPGSGNSPLHF.

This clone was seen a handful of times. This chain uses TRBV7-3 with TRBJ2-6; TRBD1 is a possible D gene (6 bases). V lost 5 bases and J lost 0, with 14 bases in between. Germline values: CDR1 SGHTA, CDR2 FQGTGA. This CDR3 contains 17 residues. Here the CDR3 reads CASSQPGQSSGANVLTF. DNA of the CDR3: TGTGCCAGCAGCCAGCCGGGACAAAGCTCTGGGGCCAACGTCCTGACTTTC.

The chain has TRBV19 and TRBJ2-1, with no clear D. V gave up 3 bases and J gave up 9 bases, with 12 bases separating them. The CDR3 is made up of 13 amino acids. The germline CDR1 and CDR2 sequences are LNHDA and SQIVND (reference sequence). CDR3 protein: CASSILTVGEQFF. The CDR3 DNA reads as TGTGCCAGTAGTATTTTGACTGTGGGTGAGCAGTTCTTC.

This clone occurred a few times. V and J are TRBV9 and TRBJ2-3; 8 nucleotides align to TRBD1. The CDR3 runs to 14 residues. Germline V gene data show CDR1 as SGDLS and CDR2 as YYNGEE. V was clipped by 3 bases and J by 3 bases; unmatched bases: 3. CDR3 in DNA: TGTGCCAGCAGCGCCAGGACAGGGACAGATACGCAGTATTTT. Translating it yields CASSARTGTDTQYF.

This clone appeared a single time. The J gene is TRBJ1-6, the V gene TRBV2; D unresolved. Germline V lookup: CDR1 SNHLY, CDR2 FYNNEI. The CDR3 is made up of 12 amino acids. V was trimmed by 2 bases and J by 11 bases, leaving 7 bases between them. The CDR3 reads CASSETYPPLHF. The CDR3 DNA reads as TGTGCCAGCAGTGAAACGTACCCACCCCTCCACTTT.

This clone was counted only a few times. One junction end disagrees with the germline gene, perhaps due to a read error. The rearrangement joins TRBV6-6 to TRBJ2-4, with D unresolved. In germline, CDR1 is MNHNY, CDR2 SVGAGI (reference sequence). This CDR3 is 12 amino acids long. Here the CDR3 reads CASSYHGAPECF. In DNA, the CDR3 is TGTGCCAGCAGTTACCATGGCGCCCCTGAATGCTTC.

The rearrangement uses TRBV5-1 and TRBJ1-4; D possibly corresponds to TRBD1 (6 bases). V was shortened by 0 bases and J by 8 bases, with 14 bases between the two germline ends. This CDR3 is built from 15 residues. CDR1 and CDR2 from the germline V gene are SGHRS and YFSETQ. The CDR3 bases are TGCGCCAGCAGCTTGGGCAGGGGCGCCTGGGAAAAACTGTTTTTT. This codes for CASSLGRGAWEKLFF.

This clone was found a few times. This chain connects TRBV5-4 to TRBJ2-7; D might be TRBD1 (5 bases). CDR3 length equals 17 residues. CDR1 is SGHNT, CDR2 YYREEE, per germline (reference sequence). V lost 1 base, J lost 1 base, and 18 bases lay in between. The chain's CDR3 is CASSLSFGRAASYEQYF. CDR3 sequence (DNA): TGTGCCAGCAGCTTGTCATTCGGCAGGGCAGCGTCCTACGAGCAGTACTTC.

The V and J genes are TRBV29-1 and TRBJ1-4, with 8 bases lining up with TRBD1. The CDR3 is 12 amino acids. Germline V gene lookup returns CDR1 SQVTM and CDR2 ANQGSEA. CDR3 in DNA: TGCAGTTTTGGACAGGGTGGTGAAAAACTGTTTTTT. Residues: CSFGQGGEKLFF. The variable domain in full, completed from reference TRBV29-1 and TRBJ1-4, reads SAVISQKPSRDICQRGTSLTIQCQVDSQVTMMFWYRQQPGQSLTLIATANQGSEATYESGFVIDKFPISRPNLTFSTLTVSNMSPEDSSIYLCSFGQGGEKLFFGSGTQLSVL.

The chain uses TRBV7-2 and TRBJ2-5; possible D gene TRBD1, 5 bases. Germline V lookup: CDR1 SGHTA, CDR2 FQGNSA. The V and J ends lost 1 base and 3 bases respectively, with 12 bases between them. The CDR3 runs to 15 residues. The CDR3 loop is CASSLGRLGEETQYF. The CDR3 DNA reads TGTGCCAGCAGCTTAGGGCGGCTAGGGGAAGAGACCCAGTACTTC.

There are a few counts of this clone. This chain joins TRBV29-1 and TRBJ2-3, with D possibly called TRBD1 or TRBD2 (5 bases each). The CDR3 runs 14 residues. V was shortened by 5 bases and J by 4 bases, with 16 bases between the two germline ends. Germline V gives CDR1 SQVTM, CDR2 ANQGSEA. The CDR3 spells CSVSPGSASDTQYF. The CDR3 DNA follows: TGCAGCGTTTCTCCAGGGAGCGCTTCAGATACGCAGTATTTT.

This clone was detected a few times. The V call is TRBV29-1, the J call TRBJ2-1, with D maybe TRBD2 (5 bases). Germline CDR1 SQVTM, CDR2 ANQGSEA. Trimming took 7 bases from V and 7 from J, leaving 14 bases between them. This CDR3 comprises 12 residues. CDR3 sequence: CSGVLLANEQFF. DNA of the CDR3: TGCAGCGGTGTTTTGCTAGCTAATGAGCAGTTCTTC.

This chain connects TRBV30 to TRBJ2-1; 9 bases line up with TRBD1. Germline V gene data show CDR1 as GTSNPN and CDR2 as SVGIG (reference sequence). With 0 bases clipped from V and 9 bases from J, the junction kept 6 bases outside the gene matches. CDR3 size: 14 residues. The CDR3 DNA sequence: TGTGCCTGGAGTGTGGGGACAGGGCTTCTTGAGCAGTTCTTC. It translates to CAWSVGTGLLEQFF.

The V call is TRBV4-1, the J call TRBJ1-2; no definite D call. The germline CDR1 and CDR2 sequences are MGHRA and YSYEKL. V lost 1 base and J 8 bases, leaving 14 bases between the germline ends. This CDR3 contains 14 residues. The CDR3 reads CASSQGTGKEGYTF. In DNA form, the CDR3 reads TGCGCCAGCAGCCAAGGGACCGGGAAAGAAGGCTACACCTTC.

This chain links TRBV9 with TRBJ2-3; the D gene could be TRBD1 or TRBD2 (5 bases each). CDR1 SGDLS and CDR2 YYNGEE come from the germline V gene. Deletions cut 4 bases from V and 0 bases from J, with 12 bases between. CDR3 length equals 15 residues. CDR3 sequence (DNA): TGTGCCAGCAGCAATAGGGACGGGAGCACAGATACGCAGTATTTT. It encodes CASSNRDGSTDTQYF.

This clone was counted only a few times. CDR3 DNA sequence: TGTGCCACTAACGACAGAGGCCCTTCCTACTACGAGCAGTACTTC. Translated, it gives CATNDRGPSYYEQYF. This chain connects TRBV7-9 to TRBJ2-7; the D gene is possibly TRBD1 (5 bases). Germline V gives CDR1 SEHNR, CDR2 FQNEAQ (reference sequence). This CDR3 is built from 15 residues. V gave up 10 bases and J gave up 3 bases, with 22 bases separating them. The full variable domain, completed using reference TRBV7-9 and TRBJ2-7, is DTGVSQNPRHKITKRGQNVTFRCDPISEHNRLYWYRQTLGQGPEFLTYFQNEAQLEKSRLLSDRFSAERPKGSFSTLEIQRTEQGDSAMYLCATNDRGPSYYEQYFGPGTRLTVT.

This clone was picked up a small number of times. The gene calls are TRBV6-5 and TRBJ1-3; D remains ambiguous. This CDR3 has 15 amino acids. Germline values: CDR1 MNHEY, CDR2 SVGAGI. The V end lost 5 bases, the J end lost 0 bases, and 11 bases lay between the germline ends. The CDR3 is CASSTDGSSGNTIYF. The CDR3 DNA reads TGTGCCAGCAGTACGGACGGAAGCTCTGGAAACACCATATATTTT.

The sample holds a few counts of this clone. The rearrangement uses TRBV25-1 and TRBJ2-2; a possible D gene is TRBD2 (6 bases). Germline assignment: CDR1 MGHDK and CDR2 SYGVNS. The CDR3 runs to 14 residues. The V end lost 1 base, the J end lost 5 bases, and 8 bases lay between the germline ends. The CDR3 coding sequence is TGTGCCAGCAGTGAATGGGGGAGGACCGGGGAGCTGTTTTTT. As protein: CASSEWGRTGELFF.

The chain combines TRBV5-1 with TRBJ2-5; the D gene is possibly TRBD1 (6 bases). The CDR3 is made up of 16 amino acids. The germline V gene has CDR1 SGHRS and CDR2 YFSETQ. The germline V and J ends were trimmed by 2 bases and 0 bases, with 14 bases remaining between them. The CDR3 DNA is TGCGCCAGCAGCTTACAGGGCGTGTTGTACCAAGAGACCCAGTACTTC. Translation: CASSLQGVLYQETQYF. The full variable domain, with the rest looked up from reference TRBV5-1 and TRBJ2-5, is KAGVTQTPRYLIKTRGQQVTLSCSPISGHRSVSWYQQTPGQGLQFLFEYFSETQRNKGNFPGRFSGRQFSNSRSEMNVSTLELGDSALYLCASSLQGVLYQETQYFGPGTRLLVL.

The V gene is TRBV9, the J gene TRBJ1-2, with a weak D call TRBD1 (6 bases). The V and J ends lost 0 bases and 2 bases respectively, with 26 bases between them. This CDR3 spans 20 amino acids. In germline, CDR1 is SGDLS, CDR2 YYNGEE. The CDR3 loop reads CASSVVFRGRPDPTNYGYTF. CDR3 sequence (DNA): TGTGCCAGCAGCGTAGTGTTCAGGGGCCGGCCAGACCCCACAAACTATGGCTACACCTTC.

The CDR3 region is CASSPRGSDTQYF. The CDR3, as DNA: TGTGCCAGCAGCCCTCGGGGGAGCGATACGCAGTATTTT. This rearrangement joins TRBV7-9 to TRBJ2-3; D might be TRBD2 (6 bases). The CDR3 spans 13 residues. Germline V gene sequence: CDR1 SEHNR, CDR2 FQNEAQ (reference sequence). V was clipped by 5 bases and J by 6 bases, with 12 bases between them.

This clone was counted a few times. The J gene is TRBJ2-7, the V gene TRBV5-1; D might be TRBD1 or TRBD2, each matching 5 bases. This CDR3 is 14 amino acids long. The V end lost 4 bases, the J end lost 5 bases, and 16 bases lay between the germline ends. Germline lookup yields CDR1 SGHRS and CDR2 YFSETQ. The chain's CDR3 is CASSVRGTVDEQYF. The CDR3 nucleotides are TGCGCCAGCAGCGTAAGAGGGACGGTGGACGAGCAGTACTTC. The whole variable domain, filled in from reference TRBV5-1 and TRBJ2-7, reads KAGVTQTPRYLIKTRGQQVTLSCSPISGHRSVSWYQQTPGQGLQFLFEYFSETQRNKGNFPGRFSGRQFSNSRSEMNVSTLELGDSALYLCASSVRGTVDEQYFGPGTRLTVT.

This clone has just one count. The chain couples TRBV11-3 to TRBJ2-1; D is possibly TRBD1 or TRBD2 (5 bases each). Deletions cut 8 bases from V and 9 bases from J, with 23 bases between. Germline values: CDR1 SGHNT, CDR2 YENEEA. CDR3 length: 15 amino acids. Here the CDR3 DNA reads TGTGCCAGCGGTTCGAACAGGCCACCTGGGGGTGAGCAGTTCTTC. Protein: CASGSNRPPGGEQFF.

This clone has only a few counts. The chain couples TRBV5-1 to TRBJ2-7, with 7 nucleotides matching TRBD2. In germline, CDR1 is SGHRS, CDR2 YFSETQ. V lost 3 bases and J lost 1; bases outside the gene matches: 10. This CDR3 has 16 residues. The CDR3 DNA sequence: TGCGCCAGCAGCTCCCTCGGACTAGACCCGTCCTACGAGCAGTACTTC. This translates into CASSSLGLDPSYEQYF.

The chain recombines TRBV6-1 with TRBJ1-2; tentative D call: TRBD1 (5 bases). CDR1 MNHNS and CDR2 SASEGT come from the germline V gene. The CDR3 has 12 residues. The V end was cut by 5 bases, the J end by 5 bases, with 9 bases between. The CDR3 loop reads CASSREGYGYTF. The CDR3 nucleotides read TGTGCCAGCAGTCGGGAGGGGTATGGCTACACCTTC.

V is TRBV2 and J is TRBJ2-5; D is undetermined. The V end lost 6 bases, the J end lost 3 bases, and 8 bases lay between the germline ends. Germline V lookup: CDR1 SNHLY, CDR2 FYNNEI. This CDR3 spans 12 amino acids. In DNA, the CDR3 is TGTGCCAGCAGAAGGACGGAAGAGACCCAGTACTTC. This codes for CASRRTEETQYF.

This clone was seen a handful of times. CDR3 protein: CASSSDGAYGYTF. CDR3 sequence (DNA): TGTGCCAGCAGCTCAGACGGAGCTTATGGCTACACCTTC. The V call is TRBV5-4, the J call TRBJ1-2; D call uncertain. Germline values: CDR1 SGHNT, CDR2 YYREEE (reference sequence). Trimming shortened V by 3 bases and J by 5 bases, and 11 bases separated the two germline ends. This CDR3 comprises 13 residues.

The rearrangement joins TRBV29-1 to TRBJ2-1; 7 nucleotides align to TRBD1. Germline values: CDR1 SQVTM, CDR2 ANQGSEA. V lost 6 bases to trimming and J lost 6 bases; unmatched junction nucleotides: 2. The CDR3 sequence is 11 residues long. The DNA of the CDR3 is TGCAGCGTACGACAGGGCAATGAGCAGTTCTTC. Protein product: CSVRQGNEQFF.

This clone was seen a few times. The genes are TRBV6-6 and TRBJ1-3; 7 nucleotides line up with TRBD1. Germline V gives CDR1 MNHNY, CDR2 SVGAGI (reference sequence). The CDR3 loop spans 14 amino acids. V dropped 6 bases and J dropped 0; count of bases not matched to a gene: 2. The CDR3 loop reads CASRGQSSGNTIYF. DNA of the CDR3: TGTGCCAGCAGGGGACAGTCCTCTGGAAACACCATATATTTT.